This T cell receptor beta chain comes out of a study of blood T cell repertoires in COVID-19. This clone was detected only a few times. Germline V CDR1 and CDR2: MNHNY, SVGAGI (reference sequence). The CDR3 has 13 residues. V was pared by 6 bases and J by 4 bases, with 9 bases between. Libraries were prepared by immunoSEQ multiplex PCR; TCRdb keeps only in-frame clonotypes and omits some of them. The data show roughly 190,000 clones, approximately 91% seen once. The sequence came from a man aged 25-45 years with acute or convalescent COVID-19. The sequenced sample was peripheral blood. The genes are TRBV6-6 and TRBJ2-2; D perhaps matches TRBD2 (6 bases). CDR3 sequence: CASRLTSTGELFF. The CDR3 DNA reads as TGTGCCAGCAGACTGACTAGCACCGGGGAGCTGTTTTTT.